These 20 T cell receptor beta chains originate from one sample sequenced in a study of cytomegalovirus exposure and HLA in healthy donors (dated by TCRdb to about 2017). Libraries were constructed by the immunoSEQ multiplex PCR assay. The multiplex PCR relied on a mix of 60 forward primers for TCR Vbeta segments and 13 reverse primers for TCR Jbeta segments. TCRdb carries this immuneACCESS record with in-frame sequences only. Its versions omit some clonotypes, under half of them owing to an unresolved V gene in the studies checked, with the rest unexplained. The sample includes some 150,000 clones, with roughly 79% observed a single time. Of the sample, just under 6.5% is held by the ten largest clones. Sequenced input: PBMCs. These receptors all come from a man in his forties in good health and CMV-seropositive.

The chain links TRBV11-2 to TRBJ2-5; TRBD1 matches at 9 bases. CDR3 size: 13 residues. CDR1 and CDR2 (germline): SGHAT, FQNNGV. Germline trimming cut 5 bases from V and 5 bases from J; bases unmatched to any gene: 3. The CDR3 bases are TGTGCCAGCAGCCGGGACAGGGCGGAGACCCAGTACTTC. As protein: CASSRDRAETQYF.

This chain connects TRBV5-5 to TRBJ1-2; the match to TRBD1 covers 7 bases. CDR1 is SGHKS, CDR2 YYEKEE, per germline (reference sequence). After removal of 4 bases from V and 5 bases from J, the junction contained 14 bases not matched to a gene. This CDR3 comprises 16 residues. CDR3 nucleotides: TGTGCCAGCAGCCAAGGACAGGCATCCATAGGATATGGCTACACCTTC. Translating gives CASSQGQASIGYGYTF.

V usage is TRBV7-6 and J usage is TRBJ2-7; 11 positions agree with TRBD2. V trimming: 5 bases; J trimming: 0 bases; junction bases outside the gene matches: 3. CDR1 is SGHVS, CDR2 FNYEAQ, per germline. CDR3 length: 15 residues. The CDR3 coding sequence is TGTGCCAGCAGCCCGACTAGCGGGAACTCCTACGAGCAGTACTTC. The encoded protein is CASSPTSGNSYEQYF.

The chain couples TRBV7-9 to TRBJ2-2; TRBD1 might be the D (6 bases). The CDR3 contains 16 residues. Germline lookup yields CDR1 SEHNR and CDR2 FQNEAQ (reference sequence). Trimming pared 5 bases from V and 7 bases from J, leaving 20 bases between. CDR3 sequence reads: CASSRGTSQYHGELFF. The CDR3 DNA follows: TGTGCCAGCAGCCGTGGGACATCACAGTATCACGGGGAGCTGTTTTTT.

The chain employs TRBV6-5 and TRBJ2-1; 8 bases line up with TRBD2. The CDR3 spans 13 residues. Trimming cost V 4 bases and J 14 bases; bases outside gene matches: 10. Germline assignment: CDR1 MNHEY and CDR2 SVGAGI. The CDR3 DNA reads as TGTGCCAGCAGTTCCTATCCCAGCGGGAGCAAGTTCTTC. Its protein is CASSSYPSGSKFF.

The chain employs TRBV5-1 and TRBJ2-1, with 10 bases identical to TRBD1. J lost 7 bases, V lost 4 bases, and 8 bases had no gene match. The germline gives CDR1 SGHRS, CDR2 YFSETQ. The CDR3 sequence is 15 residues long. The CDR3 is CASSPPGQGLNEQFF. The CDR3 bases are TGCGCCAGCAGCCCCCCGGGACAGGGGTTGAATGAGCAGTTCTTC.

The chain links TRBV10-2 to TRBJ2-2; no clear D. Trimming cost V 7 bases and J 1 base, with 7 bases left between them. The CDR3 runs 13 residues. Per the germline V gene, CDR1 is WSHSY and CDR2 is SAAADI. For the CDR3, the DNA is TGCGCCAGCACAGGTTGGAACACCGGGGAGCTGTTTTTT. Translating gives CASTGWNTGELFF.

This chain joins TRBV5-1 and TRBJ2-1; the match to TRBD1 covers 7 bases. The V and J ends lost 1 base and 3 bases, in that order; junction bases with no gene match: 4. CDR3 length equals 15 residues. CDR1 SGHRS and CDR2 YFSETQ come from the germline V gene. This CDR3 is CASSLYRGIYNEQFF. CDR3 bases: TGCGCCAGCAGCTTGTACAGGGGCATCTACAATGAGCAGTTCTTC.

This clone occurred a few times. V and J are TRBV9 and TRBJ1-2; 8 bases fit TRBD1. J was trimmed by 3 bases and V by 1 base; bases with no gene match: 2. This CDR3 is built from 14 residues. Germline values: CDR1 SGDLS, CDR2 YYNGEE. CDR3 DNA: TGTGCCAGCAGCGTAAACAGGGGGGACTATGGCTACACCTTC. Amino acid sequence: CASSVNRGDYGYTF.

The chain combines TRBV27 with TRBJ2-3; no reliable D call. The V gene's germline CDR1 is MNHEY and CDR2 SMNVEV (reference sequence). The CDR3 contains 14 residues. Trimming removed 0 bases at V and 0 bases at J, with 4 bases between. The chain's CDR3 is CASSLSVSTDTQYF. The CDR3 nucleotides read TGTGCCAGCAGTTTATCCGTTAGCACAGATACGCAGTATTTT.

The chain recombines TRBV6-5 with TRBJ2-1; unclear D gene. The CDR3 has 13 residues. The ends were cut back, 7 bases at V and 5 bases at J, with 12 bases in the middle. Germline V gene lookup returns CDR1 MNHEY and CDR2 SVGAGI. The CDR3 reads CASTWRRNNEQFF. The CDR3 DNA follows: TGTGCCAGCACCTGGAGAAGGAACAATGAGCAGTTCTTC.

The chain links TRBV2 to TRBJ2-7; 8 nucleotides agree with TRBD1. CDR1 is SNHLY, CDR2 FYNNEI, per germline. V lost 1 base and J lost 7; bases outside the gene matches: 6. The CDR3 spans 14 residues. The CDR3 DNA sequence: TGTGCCAGCAGTGAAGTGTCCACAGGGGGAGAGCAGTACTTC. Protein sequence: CASSEVSTGGEQYF.

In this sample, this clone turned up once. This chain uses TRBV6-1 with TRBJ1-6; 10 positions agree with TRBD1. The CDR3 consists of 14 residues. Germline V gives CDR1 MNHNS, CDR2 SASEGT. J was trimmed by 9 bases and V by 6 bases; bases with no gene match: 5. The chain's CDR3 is CASRTGTGVSPLHF. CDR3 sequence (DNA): TGTGCCAGCAGAACCGGGACAGGGGTTTCACCCCTCCACTTT.

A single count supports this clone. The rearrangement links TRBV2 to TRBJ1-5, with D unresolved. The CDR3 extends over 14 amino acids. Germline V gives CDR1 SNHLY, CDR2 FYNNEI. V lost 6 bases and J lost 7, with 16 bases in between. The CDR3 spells CASSALGMGQPQHF. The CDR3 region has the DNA TGTGCCAGCAGCGCCCTCGGGATGGGACAGCCCCAGCATTTT.

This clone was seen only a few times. CDR3 residues: CASSPGLHNEKLFF. CDR3 nucleotide sequence: TGTGCCAGTAGCCCGGGACTCCATAATGAAAAACTGTTTTTT. The chain combines TRBV19 with TRBJ1-4; the D gene is possibly TRBD1 (5 bases). The CDR3 loop spans 14 amino acids. V lost 6 bases, J lost 4 bases, and 12 bases lay in between. Germline CDR1 is LNHDA and CDR2 is SQIVND (reference sequence).

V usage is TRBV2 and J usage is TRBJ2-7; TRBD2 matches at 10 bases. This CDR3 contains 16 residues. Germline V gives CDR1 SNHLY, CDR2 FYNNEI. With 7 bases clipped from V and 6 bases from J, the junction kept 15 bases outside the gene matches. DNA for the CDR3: TGTGCCAGCACCAATAGGGCTAGCGGGAGTGGAAGCGAGCAGTACTTC. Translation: CASTNRASGSGSEQYF.

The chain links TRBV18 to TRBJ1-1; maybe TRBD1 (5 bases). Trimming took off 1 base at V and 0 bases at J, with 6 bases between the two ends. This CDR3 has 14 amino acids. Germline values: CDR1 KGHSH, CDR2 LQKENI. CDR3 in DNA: TGTGCCAGCTCACCACAGGGGATGAACACTGAAGCTTTCTTT. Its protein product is CASSPQGMNTEAFF.

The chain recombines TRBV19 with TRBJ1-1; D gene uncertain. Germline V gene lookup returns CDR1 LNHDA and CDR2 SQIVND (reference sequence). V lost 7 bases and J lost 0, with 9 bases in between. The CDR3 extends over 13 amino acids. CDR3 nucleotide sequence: TGTGCCAGTAATCCAGCGATGAACACTGAAGCTTTCTTT. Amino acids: CASNPAMNTEAFF.

The CDR3 coding sequence is TGTGCCAGCAGTGACAGCACCTACGAGCAGTACTTC. Its translation is CASSDSTYEQYF. V usage is TRBV6-5 and J usage is TRBJ2-7; possibly TRBD1 for D (5 bases). The length of the CDR3 is 12 residues. V was clipped by 5 bases and J by 2 bases, with 7 bases between them. Germline CDR1 reads MNHEY; CDR2 reads SVGAGI.

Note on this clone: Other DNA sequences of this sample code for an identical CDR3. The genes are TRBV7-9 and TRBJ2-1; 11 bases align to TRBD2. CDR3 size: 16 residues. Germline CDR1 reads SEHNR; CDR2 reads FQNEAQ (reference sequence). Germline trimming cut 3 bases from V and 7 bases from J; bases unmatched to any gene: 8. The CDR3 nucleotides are TGTGCCAGCAGCTTGGGAGTAGGACTAGCGGGTAATGAGCAGTTCTTC. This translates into CASSLGVGLAGNEQFF.